This entry lists 17 T cell receptor beta chains sequenced from one sample in a study of beta chain features in type 1 diabetes. Whole-study results and caveats: Significant though moderate, a shortening of TCRB CDR3s appeared in all four CD4+ subsets of Type 1 diabetes patients.

These receptors have no known antigen. The entirety of the isolated RNA underwent reverse transcription, so expressed TCRB transcripts were sequenced. The method was immunoSEQ multiplex PCR; TCRdb's version includes in-frame clones alone and lacks a portion of them. The profile covers about 390,000 clones, with over 9% appearing a single time and approximately 0.6% taken by the ten largest. Sequencing was done on a sample of central memory CD4+ T cells from blood. Every receptor here comes from a man aged 25-45 years with type 1 diabetes.

This clone was observed at least ten times. This chain joins TRBV19 and TRBJ1-1; the D gene is possibly TRBD1 (6 bases). Germline CDR1 LNHDA, CDR2 SQIVND (reference sequence). The CDR3 has 14 residues. Deletions cut 6 bases from V and 2 bases from J, with 13 bases between. The CDR3 spells CASSLKGGNTEAFF. CDR3 bases: TGTGCCAGTAGCCTTAAAGGGGGTAACACTGAAGCTTTCTTT.

This clone has a handful of counts. The V gene is TRBV11-2, the J gene TRBJ2-5; 7 nucleotides align to TRBD1. The germline V gene encodes CDR1 SGHAT and CDR2 FQNNGV. The CDR3 covers 14 residues. After removal of 0 bases from V and 4 bases from J, the junction contained 2 bases not matched to a gene. CDR3 DNA sequence: TGTGCCAGCAGCTTAGATAACAGGGGAGAGACCCAGTACTTC. Translating it yields CASSLDNRGETQYF.

The chain links TRBV5-1 to TRBJ1-2; 7 bases map to TRBD1. The CDR3 extends over 14 amino acids. Germline trimming cut 4 bases from V and 8 bases from J; bases unmatched to any gene: 11. Looked up from germline, CDR1 is SGHRS and CDR2 is YFSETQ. CDR3 amino acids: CASSPRTGALGYTF. The CDR3 DNA is TGCGCCAGCAGCCCCCGGACAGGTGCCCTGGGCTACACCTTC.

This CDR3 reads CASSSGPRQASGLAGNEQFF. The CDR3 DNA follows: TGCGCCAGCAGCAGCGGCCCGCGACAGGCTTCTGGACTAGCGGGCAATGAGCAGTTCTTC. The genes are TRBV4-1 and TRBJ2-1, with 11 nucleotides matching TRBD2. Germline assignment: CDR1 MGHRA and CDR2 YSYEKL. With V trimmed by 5 bases and J by 6 bases, 21 bases remained unmatched. This CDR3 is 20 amino acids long.

This chain joins TRBV6-1 and TRBJ1-1, with D possibly matching TRBD1 (6 bases). Germline V lookup: CDR1 MNHNS, CDR2 SASEGT. The length of the CDR3 is 13 residues. The V end lost 5 bases, the J end lost 3 bases, and 10 bases lay between the germline ends. Written as DNA, the CDR3 is TGTGCCAGCAGTTGGGGGCTGGACACTGAAGCTTTCTTT. Its protein product is CASSWGLDTEAFF.

The table lists this clone with many counts. This chain links TRBV14 with TRBJ2-3; D could derive from TRBD1 or TRBD2 (6 bases each). The V end was cut by 0 bases, the J end by 7 bases, with 14 bases between. The CDR3 loop spans 15 amino acids. In germline, CDR1 is SGHDN, CDR2 FVKESK. CDR3 in amino acids: CASSQDWGASHTQYF. CDR3 DNA: TGTGCCAGCAGCCAAGATTGGGGGGCCTCCCATACGCAGTATTTT.

This clone was seen repeatedly, ten times or more. This chain joins TRBV2 and TRBJ2-2; possibly TRBD2 for D (6 bases). V was clipped by 5 bases and J by 1 base, with 14 bases between them. This CDR3 contains 16 residues. The germline CDR1 and CDR2 sequences are SNHLY and FYNNEI. For the CDR3, the DNA is TGTGCCAGCAGTATAGCGGCCCCGGGGAACACCGGGGAGCTGTTTTTT. Residues: CASSIAAPGNTGELFF.

The chain uses TRBV28 and TRBJ1-1, with D perhaps matching TRBD1 (6 bases). The germline V gene encodes CDR1 MDHEN and CDR2 SYDVKM. The length of the CDR3 is 13 residues. V shed 10 bases and J shed 2 bases, with 14 bases lying between them. The CDR3 bases are TGTGCCATCCCAACACAGGGAAACACTGAAGCTTTCTTT. Translated: CAIPTQGNTEAFF.

This clone was counted a few times. V is TRBV9 and J is TRBJ1-5; 7 bases line up with TRBD1. Germline trimming cut 4 bases from V and 1 base from J; bases unmatched to any gene: 5. The germline gives CDR1 SGDLS, CDR2 YYNGEE. The CDR3 contains 15 residues. DNA of the CDR3: TGTGCCAGCAGCCCCGGGACAGTGAGCAATCAGCCCCAGCATTTT. Amino acid sequence: CASSPGTVSNQPQHF. The complete variable domain, with remaining parts taken from reference TRBV9 and TRBJ1-5, reads DSGVTQTPKHLITATGQRVTLRCSPRSGDLSVYWYQQSLDQGLQFLIQYYNGEERAKGNILERFSAQQFPDLHSELNLSSLELGDSALYFCASSPGTVSNQPQHFGDGTRLSIL.

The J gene is TRBJ1-1, the V gene TRBV4-1; weak D call: TRBD1 (5 bases). The CDR3 sequence is 14 residues long. Germline V lookup: CDR1 MGHRA, CDR2 YSYEKL. The germline V and J ends were trimmed by 1 base and 5 bases, with 11 bases remaining between them. Written as DNA, the CDR3 is TGCGCCAGCAGCCAAGGAACTAAGGGGACTGAAGCTTTCTTT. It specifies CASSQGTKGTEAFF.

This clone occurred many times. J is TRBJ1-1 and V is TRBV14; TRBD1 is a possible D gene (6 bases). V lost 3 bases and J 3 bases, leaving 8 bases between the germline ends. CDR1 is SGHDN, CDR2 FVKESK, per germline. This CDR3 is 13 amino acids long. CDR3: CASSQDRYTEAFF. The CDR3 DNA is TGTGCCAGCAGCCAGGACAGATACACTGAAGCTTTCTTT.

At least ten counts were recorded for this clone. The CDR3 loop reads CASSFPYEGNTIYF. CDR3 in DNA: TGTGCCAGCAGTTTTCCCTATGAGGGGAACACCATATATTTT. This chain connects TRBV28 to TRBJ1-3; D might be TRBD1 (5 bases). Germline V gene lookup returns CDR1 MDHEN and CDR2 SYDVKM. Trimming took 3 bases from V and 7 from J, leaving 13 bases between them. This CDR3 is 14 amino acids long.

This clone was observed a few times. The chain recombines TRBV6-4 with TRBJ1-5, with D maybe TRBD1 (6 bases). V was pared by 2 bases and J by 3 bases, with 11 bases between. The V gene's germline CDR1 is MRHNA and CDR2 SNTAGT. CDR3 length: 15 residues. CDR3 in DNA: TGTGCCAGCAGTGACGGGCAGGGGTTCAATCAGCCCCAGCATTTT. This gives the protein CASSDGQGFNQPQHF.

Many counts were recorded for this clone. The chain has TRBV28 and TRBJ2-1, with TRBD2 identical over 11 bases. The CDR3 has 16 amino acids. In germline, CDR1 is MDHEN, CDR2 SYDVKM. Trimming took 2 bases from V and 3 from J; bases not matched to a gene: 3. The CDR3 nucleotides are TGTGCCAGCAGTTTAAGAGGACTAGCGGGCTACAATGAGCAGTTCTTC. Its protein product is CASSLRGLAGYNEQFF. The full variable domain, rest sourced from reference TRBV28 and TRBJ2-1, is DVKVTQSSRYLVKRTGEKVFLECVQDMDHENMFWYRQDPGLGLRLIYFSYDVKMKEKGDIPEGYSVSREKKERFSLILESASTNQTSMYLCASSLRGLAGYNEQFFGPGTRLTVL.

The chain joins TRBV30 to TRBJ1-5, with D possibly being TRBD1 (6 bases). The germline gives CDR1 GTSNPN, CDR2 SVGIG (reference sequence). The CDR3 consists of 15 residues. Trimming left V 0 bases short and J 7 bases short, with 16 bases between. The CDR3 sequence: CAWSVQSGAWQPQHF. Written as DNA, the CDR3 is TGTGCCTGGAGTGTACAGTCGGGGGCTTGGCAGCCCCAGCATTTT.

This sequence joins TRBV20-1 and TRBJ2-3; D remains unclear. The CDR3 has 11 residues. CDR1 and CDR2 from the germline V gene are DFQATT and SNEGSKA (reference sequence). Deletions cut 3 bases from V and 4 bases from J, with 5 bases between. The chain's CDR3 is CSASHADTQYF. Written as DNA, the CDR3 is TGCAGTGCTAGTCATGCAGATACGCAGTATTTT.

This clone was picked up a small number of times. The CDR3: CASSLVNGNNEQFF. The CDR3 DNA follows: TGTGCCAGCAGCTTAGTAAACGGAAACAATGAGCAGTTCTTC. The chain combines TRBV7-2 with TRBJ2-1; no reliable D call. CDR1 SGHTA and CDR2 FQGNSA come from the germline V gene. The V end was cut by 1 base, the J end by 5 bases, with 9 bases between. This CDR3 comprises 14 residues.